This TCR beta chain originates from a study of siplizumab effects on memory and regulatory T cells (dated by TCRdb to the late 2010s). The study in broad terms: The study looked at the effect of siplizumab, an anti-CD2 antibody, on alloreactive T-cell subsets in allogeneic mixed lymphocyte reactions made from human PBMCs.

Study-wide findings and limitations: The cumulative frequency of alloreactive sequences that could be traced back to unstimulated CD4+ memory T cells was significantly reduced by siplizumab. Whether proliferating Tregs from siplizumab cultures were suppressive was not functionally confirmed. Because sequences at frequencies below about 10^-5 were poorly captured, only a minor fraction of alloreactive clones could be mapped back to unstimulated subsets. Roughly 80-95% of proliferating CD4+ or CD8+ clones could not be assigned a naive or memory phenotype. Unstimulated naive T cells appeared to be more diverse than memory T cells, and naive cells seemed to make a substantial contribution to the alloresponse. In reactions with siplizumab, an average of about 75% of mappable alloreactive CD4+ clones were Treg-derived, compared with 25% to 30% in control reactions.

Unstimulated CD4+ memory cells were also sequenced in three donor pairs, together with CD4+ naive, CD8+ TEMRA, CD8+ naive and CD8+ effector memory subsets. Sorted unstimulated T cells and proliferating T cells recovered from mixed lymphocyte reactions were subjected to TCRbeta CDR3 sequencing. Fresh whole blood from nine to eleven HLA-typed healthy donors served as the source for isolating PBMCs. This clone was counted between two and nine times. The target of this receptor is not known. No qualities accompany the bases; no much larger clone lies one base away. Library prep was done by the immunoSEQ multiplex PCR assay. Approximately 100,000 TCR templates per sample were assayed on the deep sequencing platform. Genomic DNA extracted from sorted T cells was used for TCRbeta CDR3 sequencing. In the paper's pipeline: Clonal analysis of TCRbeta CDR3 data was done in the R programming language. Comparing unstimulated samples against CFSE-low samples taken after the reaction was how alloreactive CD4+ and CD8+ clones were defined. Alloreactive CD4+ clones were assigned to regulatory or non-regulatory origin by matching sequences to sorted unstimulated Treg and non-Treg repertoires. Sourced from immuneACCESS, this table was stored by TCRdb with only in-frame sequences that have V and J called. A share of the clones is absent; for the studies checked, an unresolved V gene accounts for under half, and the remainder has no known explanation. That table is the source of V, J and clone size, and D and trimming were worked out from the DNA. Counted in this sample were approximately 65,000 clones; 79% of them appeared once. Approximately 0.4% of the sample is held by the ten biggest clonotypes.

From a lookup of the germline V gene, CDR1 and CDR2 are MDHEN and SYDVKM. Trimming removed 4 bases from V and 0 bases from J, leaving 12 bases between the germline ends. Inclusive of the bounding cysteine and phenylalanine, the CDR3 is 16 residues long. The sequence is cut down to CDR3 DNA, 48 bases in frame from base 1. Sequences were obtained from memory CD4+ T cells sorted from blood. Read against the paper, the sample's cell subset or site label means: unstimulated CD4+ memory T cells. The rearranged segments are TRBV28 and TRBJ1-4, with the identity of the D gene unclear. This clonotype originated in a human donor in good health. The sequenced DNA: TGTGCCAGCAGTTCAGTTGGCAGCTCAACTAATGAAAAACTGTTTTTT. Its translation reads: CASSSVGSSTNEKLFF.